The sequence of this T cell receptor beta chain was determined in a study of T cell repertoires in cytomegalovirus infection. Study details: CMV epitopes used comprised recently identified HLA-C-restricted ones and well-studied HLA-B-restricted ones.

Broader study findings: The study found HLA-C-restricted CMV-specific TCR beta clonotypes dominating the ex vivo response. People with CMV and the relevant HLA were identified by cumulative public TCR beta family frequency.

Concerning this clonotype: No antigen is known for it.

A single record per CDR3 protein comes from TCRdb applying MiXCR to the reads. This sample has approximately 1,000,000 distinct CDR3 sequences, with under 40% found just once. Trimming removed 5 bases at V and 4 bases at J, with 14 bases between. The length of the CDR3 is 14 residues. The J gene is TRBJ1-2, the V gene TRBV12-3 or TRBV12-4; possible D gene TRBD1, 5 bases. The material sequenced was cultured CD8+ T cells from PBMCs, taken from culture after CMV antigen stimulation. The source of this sequence is a human donor in good health (CMV status not recorded). Some clones in this sample may be carry-over from other donors' samples. DNA of the CDR3: TGTGCCAGCAGTGGGGACCGGACGGCCTATGGCTACACCTTC. This sequence encodes CASSGDRTAYGYTF.